A selection of T cell receptor beta chains follows, all from one sample in a study of T cells after yellow fever vaccination. TCRdb re-called the 5' RACE reads through MiXCR, storing one row per CDR3 protein. Of approximately 550,000 distinct CDR3 sequences detected, approximately 21% appear once; the ten largest clones hold roughly 13%. Material: PBMCs, obtained 15 days after the yellow fever booster vaccination. These receptors were taken from a man in his thirties or forties who received the YFV17D yellow fever vaccine. Both conserved end residues are trimmed from each CDR3. A D gene is named only where the DNA matches it firmly.

V: TRBV5-1; D: TRBD2; CDR3: ASSLTLAGTFTDTQY
V: TRBV10-1; D: NA; CDR3: ASSEGLNTGELF
V: TRBV20-1; D: TRBD2; CDR3: SALPGLANNEQF
V: TRBV6-2/TRBV6-3; D: TRBD1; CDR3: ASNDRVNEQY
V: TRBV12-3/TRBV12-4; D: TRBD2; CDR3: ASSPPGGRDQETQY
V: TRBV7-9; D: TRBD2; CDR3: ASNRLADNTQY
V: TRBV20-1; D: TRBD2; CDR3: SARGLAGTGELF
V: TRBV29-1; D: TRBD1; CDR3: SVSSGTGRAQETQY
V: TRBV7-9; D: NA; CDR3: ASSLAILPYWQY
V: TRBV6-2/TRBV6-3; D: NA; CDR3: ASTDRDIGEKLF
V: TRBV7-9; D: TRBD2; CDR3: ASTPPGGRNTDTQD